This entry is about one TCR beta chain. Sequencing of TCR beta covered CD8+ and CD4+ T cells obtained from blood. Both CD4+ and CD8+ T cells were negatively isolated, and TEMRA cells underwent FACS enrichment. An input of roughly 0.5 to 1 ug of RNA was subjected to reverse transcription using random hexamers. The TCR beta CDR3 was amplified by immunoSEQ multiplex PCR across 54 Vbeta, 13 Jbeta. TCRdb reprocessed the immunoSEQ multiplex PCR reads with MiXCR, giving one entry per CDR3 protein. In the table there are hundreds of thousands of distinct CDR3 sequences, approximately 94% of which are singletons. The record originates from a study of CD8 T cells in Susac syndrome. This CDR3 is built from 16 residues. V was trimmed by 0 bases and J by 2 bases, leaving 13 bases between them. Germline CDR1 SGHAT, CDR2 FQNNGV.

V gene TRBV11-2 combines with J gene TRBJ2-5; D not certain. Sequenced input: CD4+ T cells from PBMCs. The TCR comes from a human donor with Susac syndrome. The CDR3 sequence: CASSLDRSHQQETQYF. CDR3 in DNA: TGTGCCAGCAGCTTAGACAGGAGCCACCAGCAAGAGACCCAGTACTTC.